The 32 T cell receptor beta chains below come from one sample, sequenced in a study of blood T cell repertoires in COVID-19. The repertoire was sequenced with immunoSEQ multiplex PCR; TCRdb's copy has only in-frame clones and lacks some. The sample consists of roughly 220,000 clones, roughly 80% of them appearing once. The specimen sequenced was peripheral blood. The receptor source for this set is a woman in her sixties with acute or convalescent COVID-19.

The genes are TRBV6-5 and TRBJ1-3; TRBD1 might be the D (6 bases). From germline, CDR1 is MNHEY and CDR2 SVGAGI. The CDR3 loop spans 14 amino acids. With 10 bases removed from V and 4 bases from J, the gap between germline ends came to 17 bases. The CDR3 here is CATEGGAGGNTIYF. CDR3 sequence (DNA): TGTGCCACCGAGGGGGGGGCAGGAGGAAACACCATATATTTT.

This rearrangement joins TRBV3-1 (or the pseudogene TRBV3-2) to TRBJ1-4; D perhaps matches TRBD1 (6 bases). Germline lookup yields CDR1 LGHDT and CDR2 YNNKEL (reference sequence). V lost 4 bases and J lost 0, with 12 bases in between. The CDR3 spans 16 residues. CDR3 protein: CASSLTGLATNEKLFF. The CDR3 bases are TGTGCCAGCAGCCTGACAGGCCTTGCAACTAATGAAAAACTGTTTTTT.

This clone was seen just once. The chain couples TRBV2 to TRBJ2-1, with TRBD1 identical over 11 bases. V trimming: 6 bases; J trimming: 9 bases; junction bases outside the gene matches: 10. Germline V gene sequence: CDR1 SNHLY, CDR2 FYNNEI. This CDR3 has 15 residues. The chain's CDR3 is CASRGGTGGRGEQFF. CDR3 DNA sequence: TGTGCCAGCAGGGGAGGGACAGGGGGAAGGGGTGAGCAGTTCTTC.

In regard to this clone: Since a much larger clone is just one base distant, this may be a read error. The V and J genes are TRBV7-9 and TRBJ1-2; 7 bases match TRBD1. CDR3 length equals 12 residues. V was pared by 5 bases and J by 6 bases, with 3 bases of the junction left unmatched. Germline V gene lookup returns CDR1 SEHNR and CDR2 FQNEAQ (reference sequence). The CDR3, as DNA: TGTGCCAGCAGCCGGGACAGCCATGGCTACACCTTC. It encodes CASSRDSHGYTF.

The CDR3 protein is CASSLQGWVDGYTF. In nucleotides, the CDR3 is TGTGCCAGCAGTCTACAGGGGTGGGTGGATGGCTACACCTTC. This chain connects TRBV3-1 (or the pseudogene TRBV3-2) to TRBJ1-2; 7 positions agree with TRBD1. V lost 6 bases, J lost 6 bases, and 10 bases stayed unmatched. The CDR3 has 14 amino acids. The germline CDR1 and CDR2 sequences are LGHDT and YNNKEL (reference sequence).

Only one count was recorded for this clone. The gene calls are TRBV20-1 and TRBJ2-5; perhaps TRBD1 as D (5 bases). The germline gives CDR1 DFQATT, CDR2 SNEGSKA (reference sequence). V was pared by 5 bases and J by 2 bases, with 18 bases between. CDR3 length: 15 residues. CDR3 in amino acids: CSAGGARPGQETQYF. CDR3 bases: TGCAGTGCTGGTGGGGCGCGACCAGGACAAGAGACCCAGTACTTC.

V is TRBV3-1 (or the pseudogene TRBV3-2) and J is TRBJ1-2; TRBD1 might be the D (5 bases). Germline values: CDR1 LGHDT, CDR2 YNNKEL (reference sequence). The CDR3 runs to 16 residues. Between the trimmed V and J ends, which lost 0 bases and 1 base, there was a span of 12 bases. This CDR3 reads CASSQEAGKFNYGYTF. The DNA for the CDR3 is TGTGCCAGCAGCCAAGAGGCAGGGAAATTTAACTATGGCTACACCTTC.

The DNA of the CDR3 is TGTGCCAGCAGCCAGAGGACAGGGGGGTCACCCCTCCACTTT. The encoded protein is CASSQRTGGSPLHF. The genes are TRBV7-8 and TRBJ1-6, with 10 bases that match TRBD1. The junction had 5 bases not matched to a gene; V was cut back by 5 bases and J by 10 bases. Germline lookup yields CDR1 SGHVS and CDR2 FQNEAQ. The CDR3 runs to 14 residues.

The V call is TRBV29-1, the J call TRBJ1-1; tentative D call: TRBD1 (5 bases). The germline V gene encodes CDR1 SQVTM and CDR2 ANQGSEA. CDR3 length equals 12 residues. With 4 bases removed from V and 6 bases from J, the gap between germline ends came to 12 bases. The CDR3 DNA is TGCAGCGTTGTTCAGGGTATGGCTGAAGCTTTCTTT. Residues: CSVVQGMAEAFF.

This chain joins TRBV20-1 and TRBJ1-2, with D perhaps TRBD1 (6 bases). Trimming stripped 3 bases from V and 7 bases from J, with 15 bases between. The CDR3 is made up of 13 amino acids. The germline CDR1 and CDR2 sequences are DFQATT and SNEGSKA (reference sequence). CDR3 sequence reads: CSASTGQPSGYTF. The CDR3 nucleotides read TGCAGTGCTAGTACAGGACAGCCGTCTGGCTACACCTTC.

J is TRBJ1-1 and V is TRBV2; D call uncertain. CDR3 size: 12 residues. Trimming removed 5 bases at V and 3 bases at J, with 7 bases between. CDR1 is SNHLY and CDR2 is FYNNEI in the germline V gene. Here the CDR3 DNA reads TGTGCCAGCAGTCAGGTCGACACTGAAGCTTTCTTT. It specifies CASSQVDTEAFF. The whole variable domain, filled in from reference TRBV2 and TRBJ1-1, reads EPEVTQTPSHQVTQMGQEVILRCVPISNHLYFYWYRQILGQKVEFLVSFYNNEISEKSEIFDDQFSVERPDGSNFTLKIRSTKLEDSAMYFCASSQVDTEAFFGQGTRLTVV.

The chain joins TRBV6-1 to TRBJ1-4; 8 positions agree with TRBD1. Germline loops: CDR1 MNHNS, CDR2 SASEGT. CDR3 length: 16 amino acids. The junction had 12 bases not matched to a gene; V was cut back by 2 bases and J by 10 bases. CDR3 amino acids: CASSESLTGAGGKLFF. The CDR3, as DNA: TGTGCCAGCAGTGAATCCTTGACAGGGGCGGGCGGAAAACTGTTTTTT.

The J gene is TRBJ1-2, the V gene TRBV29-1; a possible D gene is TRBD1 (5 bases). V gave up 4 bases and J gave up 4 bases, with 19 bases separating them. The CDR3 runs to 15 residues. Per germline, CDR1 SQVTM and CDR2 ANQGSEA. CDR3 in amino acids: CSVVERRGGSYGYTF. In DNA, the CDR3 is TGCAGCGTTGTCGAGAGGCGGGGGGGGTCCTATGGCTACACCTTC.

The rearrangement joins TRBV10-3 to TRBJ1-2, with D possibly matching TRBD1 (6 bases). Deletions cut 4 bases from V and 8 bases from J, with 11 bases between. The CDR3 extends over 12 amino acids. The germline V gene has CDR1 ENHRY and CDR2 SYGVKD. The DNA for the CDR3 is TGTGCCATCAGTGTGGGGCAGGGGGGCTACACCTTC. It codes for CAISVGQGGYTF.

This CDR3 reads CASSSDGGIRTDTQYF. In DNA form, the CDR3 reads TGTGCCAGCAGCTCGGATGGAGGGATCAGGACAGATACGCAGTATTTT. The genes are TRBV7-9 and TRBJ2-3; D is perhaps TRBD2 (6 bases). The CDR3 totals 16 residues. Between the trimmed V and J ends, which lost 4 bases and 3 bases, there was a span of 17 bases. Germline CDR1 and CDR2: SEHNR and FQNEAQ (reference sequence). The entire variable domain, with the rest obtained from reference TRBV7-9 and TRBJ2-3, is as follows: DTGVSQNPRHKITKRGQNVTFRCDPISEHNRLYWYRQTLGQGPEFLTYFQNEAQLEKSRLLSDRFSAERPKGSFSTLEIQRTEQGDSAMYLCASSSDGGIRTDTQYFGPGTRLTVL.

This chain joins TRBV6-2 or TRBV6-3 and TRBJ1-1, with no clear D. The CDR3 contains 13 residues. Trimming took off 2 bases at V and 11 bases at J, with 15 bases between the two ends. CDR1 and CDR2 (germline): MNHEY, SVGEGT. Here the CDR3 reads CASSYAPRDWAFF. The CDR3, as DNA: TGTGCCAGCAGTTACGCTCCCCGGGATTGGGCTTTCTTT.

The V gene is TRBV5-8, the J gene TRBJ2-2, with unresolved D. Germline V gene data show CDR1 as SGHTS and CDR2 as YDEGEE. V lost 5 bases, J lost 1 base, and 9 bases lay in between. The CDR3 is 14 amino acids. The CDR3 reads CASRAKLNTGELFF. CDR3 in DNA: TGTGCCAGCAGAGCGAAGCTGAACACCGGGGAGCTGTTTTTT.

The rearrangement joins TRBV2 to TRBJ2-1; 7 nucleotides align to TRBD1. CDR3 length equals 15 residues. Germline-derived CDR1 and CDR2 are SNHLY and FYNNEI. Germline trimming cut 3 bases from V and 2 bases from J; bases unmatched to any gene: 4. The CDR3 loop reads CASSDRGPAYNEQFF. CDR3 DNA sequence: TGTGCCAGCAGTGATAGGGGGCCAGCCTACAATGAGCAGTTCTTC.

The chain carries TRBV7-2 and TRBJ2-3; 13 bases map to TRBD2. Germline V gives CDR1 SGHTA, CDR2 FQGNSA. The V gene end was trimmed by 5 bases and the J gene end by 2 bases; junction bases not matched to a gene: 4. The CDR3 runs 16 residues. The CDR3 sequence is CASSIGLAGVTDTQYF. In DNA, the CDR3 is TGTGCCAGCAGCATAGGACTAGCGGGGGTCACAGATACGCAGTATTTT.

About this clone: Other nucleotide sequences in the sample specify the same CDR3. The V call is TRBV12-3 or TRBV12-4, the J call TRBJ1-4; weak D call: TRBD1 (5 bases). V was shortened by 1 base and J by 5 bases, with 5 bases between the two germline ends. CDR3 length: 13 amino acids. CDR3 in DNA: TGTGCCAGCAGTTTAGGGGGCAATGAAAAACTGTTTTTT. Protein product: CASSLGGNEKLFF.

This rearrangement joins TRBV5-4 to TRBJ1-4, with no clear D. Trimming left V 4 bases short and J 7 bases short, with 11 bases between. CDR1 is SGHNT and CDR2 is YYREEE in the germline V gene (reference sequence). This CDR3 region has 13 residues. CDR3 sequence reads: CASSPFPGEKLFF. Written as DNA, the CDR3 is TGTGCCAGCAGCCCCTTCCCCGGTGAAAAACTGTTTTTT.

This clone was observed a single time. J is TRBJ1-6 and V is TRBV28, with 8 bases fitting TRBD1. This CDR3 is 17 amino acids long. Germline V lookup: CDR1 MDHEN, CDR2 SYDVKM. With 5 bases clipped from V and 3 bases from J, the junction kept 9 bases outside the gene matches. The CDR3 region has the DNA TGTGCCAGCAGTCCGCCGGGACAGGAGCTCTATAATTCACCCCTCCACTTT. Translated, it gives CASSPPGQELYNSPLHF.

The gene calls are TRBV5-6 and TRBJ2-3; 12 positions match TRBD2. Unmatched junction bases numbered 3, after V lost 0 bases and J lost 1 base. The CDR3 is made up of 17 amino acids. Germline values: CDR1 SGHDT, CDR2 YYEEEE. CDR3 protein: CASSLVASGGGTDTQYF. The CDR3, as DNA: TGTGCCAGCAGCTTGGTGGCTAGCGGGGGGGGCACAGATACGCAGTATTTT.

V usage is TRBV5-1 and J usage is TRBJ2-7, with TRBD1 matching over 7 bases. V trimming: 0 bases; J trimming: 3 bases; junction bases outside the gene matches: 9. This CDR3 has 16 residues. Germline CDR1 reads SGHRS; CDR2 reads YFSETQ. This chain's CDR3 is CASSLVLRAGGYEQYF. In DNA form, the CDR3 reads TGCGCCAGCAGCTTGGTCTTGCGGGCAGGGGGCTACGAGCAGTACTTC.

The gene calls are TRBV9 and TRBJ2-5, with D tentatively TRBD2 (6 bases). Germline CDR1 is SGDLS and CDR2 is YYNGEE. The V and J ends lost 0 bases and 2 bases respectively, with 14 bases between them. This CDR3 contains 16 residues. The CDR3 here is CASSVGGRGPQETQYF. In nucleotides, the CDR3 is TGTGCCAGCAGCGTAGGTGGGCGGGGTCCTCAAGAGACCCAGTACTTC.

The DNA of the CDR3 is TGTGCCAGCAGCCCGGCAGGAACATTTGGCACTGAAGCTTTCTTT. Translating gives CASSPAGTFGTEAFF. The chain joins TRBV7-3 to TRBJ1-1; unclear D gene. The germline CDR1 and CDR2 sequences are SGHTA and FQGTGA. Trimming took off 5 bases at V and 4 bases at J, with 17 bases between the two ends. The CDR3 has 15 residues.

The chain combines TRBV5-1 with TRBJ2-7, with 9 positions matching TRBD1. With 0 bases clipped from V and 12 bases from J, the junction kept 10 bases outside the gene matches. This CDR3 contains 14 residues. The germline V gene has CDR1 SGHRS and CDR2 YFSETQ. The CDR3 spells CASSLGQGVSELYF. CDR3 coding DNA: TGCGCCAGCAGCTTGGGACAGGGGGTATCTGAATTGTACTTC.

The V call is TRBV18, the J call TRBJ1-1; D is unclear. This CDR3 comprises 14 residues. Germline V lookup: CDR1 KGHSH, CDR2 LQKENI. Trimming stripped 3 bases from V and 0 bases from J, with 8 bases between. In DNA form, the CDR3 reads TGTGCCAGCTCACCTGGGCAGGTGAACACTGAAGCTTTCTTT. As protein: CASSPGQVNTEAFF.

In this sample, this clone turned up once. This CDR3 is CASRRQGEAFF. The CDR3 coding sequence is TGTGCCAGCAGGCGACAGGGTGAAGCTTTCTTT. The chain recombines TRBV12-3 or TRBV12-4 with TRBJ1-1, with TRBD1 matching 7 bases. This CDR3 spans 11 amino acids. V was pared by 6 bases and J by 7 bases, with 2 bases of the junction left unmatched.

In its sample, this clone was seen once. This chain connects TRBV6-5 to TRBJ1-2; 7 bases match TRBD1. V shed 4 bases and J 5 bases; nucleotides not matched to a gene: 4. In germline, CDR1 is MNHEY, CDR2 SVGAGI. The length of the CDR3 is 13 residues. The CDR3 sequence is CASSSGGRYGYTF. The CDR3 DNA is TGTGCCAGCAGTTCAGGGGGTAGATATGGCTACACCTTC.

The CDR3 loop is CASSQQERTDTQYF. The DNA for the CDR3 is TGTGCCAGCAGCCAACAGGAACGCACAGATACGCAGTATTTT. The chain has TRBV14 and TRBJ2-3; D remains unclear. Trimming removed 2 bases at V and 1 base at J, with 7 bases between. Germline V gene data show CDR1 as SGHDN and CDR2 as FVKESK. This CDR3 comprises 14 residues.

The chain employs TRBV7-9 and TRBJ1-4; 7 bases agree with TRBD1. The CDR3 has 14 amino acids. V was pared by 5 bases and J by 5 bases, with 5 bases of the junction left unmatched. CDR1 and CDR2 from the germline V gene are SEHNR and FQNEAQ (reference sequence). In DNA, the CDR3 is TGTGCCAGCAGCCAGGACAGGAGGAATGAAAAACTGTTTTTT. Translation: CASSQDRRNEKLFF. The full variable domain, with the rest looked up from reference TRBV7-9 and TRBJ1-4, is DTGVSQNPRHKITKRGQNVTFRCDPISEHNRLYWYRQTLGQGPEFLTYFQNEAQLEKSRLLSDRFSAERPKGSFSTLEIQRTEQGDSAMYLCASSQDRRNEKLFFGSGTQLSVL.